The 16 T cell receptor beta chains below all came from one sample that was sequenced in a study of CD8+ T cells in alopecia areata. The treatment: oral pan-JAK inhibitor, 5-10 mg twice daily. cDNA serving as the sequencing template came from extracted, reverse transcribed RNA. The data were produced by immunoSEQ multiplex PCR, yet TCRdb's version contains in-frame clones alone and is incomplete. The data contain some 150,000 clones, about 51% of them seen just once; the ten biggest clones take up about 15%. The specimen was CD8+ T cells sorted from blood, collected at week 4, from a patient treated with tofacitinib. The origin of the receptors is a human donor with alopecia areata.

This clone appeared a few times. The genes are TRBV9 and TRBJ1-2; D gene ambiguous. The CDR3 loop spans 14 amino acids. Germline CDR1 SGDLS, CDR2 YYNGEE. The V and J ends lost 0 bases and 4 bases respectively, with 10 bases between them. The CDR3 nucleotides read TGTGCCAGCAGCGTAGATGAGGGTCCCTATGGCTACACCTTC. It codes for CASSVDEGPYGYTF.

This clone was observed a few times. This sequence joins TRBV29-1 and TRBJ2-1, with 10 nucleotides matching TRBD2. The V gene's germline CDR1 is SQVTM and CDR2 ANQGSEA. J gave up 4 bases and V 5 bases, and 2 bases lay outside the gene matches. The CDR3 is 13 residues long. Here the CDR3 DNA reads TGCAGCGTTCTAGCGGGGGTATACAATGAGCAGTTCTTC. Encoded protein: CSVLAGVYNEQFF.

This clone came up a few times. CDR3 DNA sequence: TGCAGCGTTGATCTCGGAGGGTCCTACGAGCAGTACTTC. The encoded protein is CSVDLGGSYEQYF. The chain has TRBV29-1 and TRBJ2-7; weak D call: TRBD2 (6 bases). V shed 3 bases and J shed 1 base, with 10 bases lying between them. Germline-derived CDR1 and CDR2 are SQVTM and ANQGSEA. The CDR3 sequence is 13 residues long.

This sequence joins TRBV7-9 and TRBJ2-1; 7 bases align to TRBD1. The CDR3 is 16 amino acids. With V trimmed by 1 base and J by 1 base, 4 bases remained unmatched. Germline assignment: CDR1 SEHNR and CDR2 FQNEAQ (reference sequence). The DNA for the CDR3 is TGTGCCAGCAGCTTAGGAAGGGGGCAATCCTACAATGAGCAGTTCTTC. Translated, it gives CASSLGRGQSYNEQFF.

V usage is TRBV13 and J usage is TRBJ1-5; tentative D call: TRBD1 (6 bases). Trimming stripped 5 bases from V and 5 bases from J, with 13 bases between. The length of the CDR3 is 14 residues. Germline V gene sequence: CDR1 PRHDT, CDR2 FYEKMQ (reference sequence). This CDR3 is CASSHGGAHQPQHF. Written as DNA, the CDR3 is TGTGCCAGCAGCCACGGGGGGGCACATCAGCCCCAGCATTTT.

This clone was seen a few times. This chain joins TRBV4-3 and TRBJ2-3; no clear D. CDR3 length: 13 residues. In germline, CDR1 is LGHNA, CDR2 YSLEER. V lost 1 base and J 5 bases, leaving 7 bases between the germline ends. CDR3 bases: TGCGCCAGCAGCCAAGTGGTGGAAGATACGCAGTATTTT. This codes for CASSQVVEDTQYF.

The DNA for the CDR3 is TGTGCCAGCAGCCCACTCCCGGACAGGGGGAACACTGAAGCTTTCTTT. It codes for CASSPLPDRGNTEAFF. This chain joins TRBV7-8 and TRBJ1-1; 9 nucleotides align to TRBD1. The CDR3 has 16 residues. The junction had 8 bases not matched to a gene; V was cut back by 5 bases and J by 1 base. CDR1 and CDR2 (germline): SGHVS, FQNEAQ.

This clone was counted a single time. This chain joins TRBV6-6 and TRBJ1-2; D possibly corresponds to TRBD1 (5 bases). The CDR3 extends over 12 amino acids. In germline, CDR1 is MNHNY, CDR2 SVGAGI (reference sequence). Trimming cost V 2 bases and J 10 bases, with 11 bases left between them. The CDR3 DNA sequence: TGTGCCAGCAGTTACCTGGGGGTGGACTACACCTTC. This sequence encodes CASSYLGVDYTF.

The J gene is TRBJ2-5, the V gene TRBV5-6; TRBD1 agrees at 7 bases. The length of the CDR3 is 16 residues. Looked up from germline, CDR1 is SGHDT and CDR2 is YYEEEE. Losses at the gene ends were 2 bases for V and 5 bases for J; bases not matched to a gene: 12. In DNA form, the CDR3 reads TGTGCCAGCAGCTTAGCCCTTGACAGGGTTATGGAGACCCAGTACTTC. Amino acid sequence: CASSLALDRVMETQYF.

This chain uses TRBV9 with TRBJ2-2; 7 bases fit TRBD2. Germline CDR1 and CDR2: SGDLS and YYNGEE. V trimming: 4 bases; J trimming: 1 base; junction bases outside the gene matches: 10. The CDR3 spans 17 residues. CDR3 sequence (DNA): TGTGCCAGCAGCTTCGCCCGGGAGGATAAGAACACCGGGGAGCTGTTTTTT. This gives the protein CASSFAREDKNTGELFF.

The genes are TRBV2 and TRBJ2-1; TRBD2 matches 10 bases. V was clipped by 6 bases and J by 1 base; unmatched bases: 3. The CDR3 is 15 amino acids. The germline gives CDR1 SNHLY, CDR2 FYNNEI. In DNA form, the CDR3 reads TGTGCCAGCAGCGCGGGACTAGCGTCCTACAATGAGCAGTTCTTC. Protein sequence: CASSAGLASYNEQFF. Using reference TRBV2 and TRBJ2-1 for the parts outside the CDR3, the full variable domain is EPEVTQTPSHQVTQMGQEVILRCVPISNHLYFYWYRQILGQKVEFLVSFYNNEISEKSEIFDDQFSVERPDGSNFTLKIRSTKLEDSAMYFCASSAGLASYNEQFFGPGTRLTVL.

The chain joins TRBV9 to TRBJ2-2; TRBD1 might be the D (6 bases). The V gene's germline CDR1 is SGDLS and CDR2 YYNGEE. The CDR3 sequence is 15 residues long. V dropped 3 bases and J dropped 7 bases, with 16 bases sitting between them. This CDR3 is CASSESGTTSGELFF. Written as DNA, the CDR3 is TGTGCCAGCAGCGAGTCCGGGACAACCAGCGGGGAGCTGTTTTTT.

The J gene is TRBJ1-2, the V gene TRBV30, with TRBD1 matching 10 bases. Trimming at V came to 3 bases and at J to 3 bases, leaving 1 base not matched to a gene. Germline-derived CDR1 and CDR2 are GTSNPN and SVGIG (reference sequence). The CDR3 spans 13 residues. The CDR3 DNA is TGTGCCTGGAGGGGACAGGGGTACTATGGCTACACCTTC. Translating it yields CAWRGQGYYGYTF. Full variable domain (remainder filled in from reference TRBV30 and TRBJ1-2): SQTIHQWPATLVQPVGSPLSLECTVEGTSNPNLYWYRQAAGRGLQLLFYSVGIGQISSEVPQNLSASRPQDRQFILSSKKLLLSDSGFYLCAWRGQGYYGYTFGSGTRLTVV.

The J gene is TRBJ2-4, the V gene TRBV7-2; possibly TRBD1 for D (6 bases). This CDR3 region has 12 residues. Germline V gives CDR1 SGHTA, CDR2 FQGNSA. V shed 4 bases and J shed 6 bases, with 7 bases lying between them. CDR3 DNA sequence: TGTGCCAGCAGCTCGGACAGAAACATTCAGTACTTC. Its protein is CASSSDRNIQYF.

This clone has just a few counts. The chain joins TRBV7-9 to TRBJ1-2; D might be TRBD1 (5 bases). The CDR3 runs 14 residues. Trimming removed 1 base at V and 9 bases at J, with 15 bases between. Germline V CDR1 and CDR2: SEHNR, FQNEAQ (reference sequence). The CDR3 nucleotides read TGTGCCAGCAGCTTAGTGGGCCCGGCAGGGAGCTACACCTTC. As protein: CASSLVGPAGSYTF.

The chain combines TRBV30 with TRBJ2-1, with D unclear. This CDR3 has 11 amino acids. Looked up from germline, CDR1 is GTSNPN and CDR2 is SVGIG (reference sequence). V was pared by 6 bases and J by 8 bases, with 11 bases between. This CDR3 is CACYKRDEQFF. Written as DNA, the CDR3 is TGTGCCTGTTACAAAAGGGATGAGCAGTTCTTC.